This section outlines one T cell receptor (beta chain) sequence together with its context. Per the study methods: Estimated nucleated cell counts came from reference gene primer amplification. Repertoires were generated with immunoSEQ multiplex PCR, while TCRdb's copy carries only in-frame clones and drops some. V and J calls plus clone size are reproduced from that table; the DNA served to infer D and trimming. The data show roughly 330,000 clones, around four fifths seen once. V was clipped by 1 base and J by 8 bases; unmatched bases: 3. The CDR3 totals 14 residues. Per the germline V gene, CDR1 is SGHDN and CDR2 is FVKESK. The record originates from a study of blood T cell repertoires in COVID-19. About the research overall: There were acute and convalescent COVID-19 samples, and they came from the United States, Italy and Spain. PBMCs, B-cell-depleted T cells, or T cells were the source of the cDNA or gDNA that made up the material.

The receptor was derived from a woman in her fifties or sixties with acute or convalescent COVID-19. This sequence joins TRBV14 and TRBJ2-1; TRBD2 agrees at 9 bases. The source material was peripheral blood. CDR3 coding DNA: TGTGCCAGCAGCCAAGGGCGGGGGGGGCATGAGCAGTTCTTC. Translation: CASSQGRGGHEQFF.